These 17 T cell receptor beta chains came from one sample sequenced in a study of blood T cell repertoires in COVID-19. Profiling relied on immunoSEQ multiplex PCR, and the TCRdb table lists in-frame clones only, not all of them. The repertoire includes some 300,000 clones, more than 75% of them detected once, and 2% to 2.5% sits in the top ten. Sample: PBMCs or T cells enriched from blood (not recorded which). Receptor source: an older woman in a cohort exposed to, infected with or recovered from COVID-19 (not recorded which).

CDR3 region: CASSLAGGDTQYF. As DNA, the CDR3 is TGTGCCAGCAGCTTAGCGGGGGGGGACACCCAGTACTTC. This rearrangement joins TRBV7-9 to TRBJ2-5; TRBD2 matches 7 bases. This CDR3 has 13 residues. Germline V CDR1 and CDR2: SEHNR, FQNEAQ (reference sequence). J lost 8 bases, V lost 0 bases, and 3 bases had no gene match. Together with reference TRBV7-9 and TRBJ2-5, the CDR3 gives the full variable domain: DTGVSQNPRHKITKRGQNVTFRCDPISEHNRLYWYRQTLGQGPEFLTYFQNEAQLEKSRLLSDRFSAERPKGSFSTLEIQRTEQGDSAMYLCASSLAGGDTQYFGPGTRLLVL.

This chain links TRBV7-2 with TRBJ2-1, with D perhaps matching TRBD1 (6 bases). This CDR3 comprises 15 residues. V was shortened by 1 base and J by 2 bases, with 9 bases between the two germline ends. CDR1 is SGHTA, CDR2 FQGNSA, per germline. In nucleotides, the CDR3 is TGTGCCAGCAGCTTAGGGGGGCCTGCCTACAATGAGCAGTTCTTC. It codes for CASSLGGPAYNEQFF.

This chain connects TRBV6-1 to TRBJ1-2; 7 bases line up with TRBD1. Germline CDR1 is MNHNS and CDR2 is SASEGT. The V and J ends lost 1 base and 4 bases, in that order; junction bases with no gene match: 9. The CDR3 is made up of 16 amino acids. This CDR3 is CASSEEGTAIPYGYTF. DNA of the CDR3: TGTGCCAGCAGTGAAGAAGGGACAGCGATTCCCTATGGCTACACCTTC.

CDR3 region: CASRPTGGLPYEQYF. For the CDR3, the DNA is TGTGCCAGTAGGCCGACAGGTGGGCTCCCCTACGAGCAGTACTTC. The chain carries TRBV19 and TRBJ2-7; tentative D call: TRBD1 (6 bases). CDR1 is LNHDA, CDR2 SQIVND, per germline (reference sequence). The CDR3 runs to 15 residues. Trimming stripped 6 bases from V and 2 bases from J, with 17 bases between.

J is TRBJ2-5 and V is TRBV11-2; 7 nucleotides match TRBD2. The CDR3 runs to 15 residues. Germline trimming cut 5 bases from V and 3 bases from J; bases unmatched to any gene: 9. Germline CDR1 and CDR2: SGHAT and FQNNGV. The CDR3 bases are TGTGCCAGCAGCCCCACCGGGACTACCAAAGAGACCCAGTACTTC. Its translation: CASSPTGTTKETQYF.

The V gene is TRBV5-1, the J gene TRBJ2-1, with 8 positions matching TRBD2. The CDR3 has 18 residues. V shed 0 bases and J 0 bases; nucleotides not matched to a gene: 8. Looked up from germline, CDR1 is SGHRS and CDR2 is YFSETQ. The CDR3 sequence is CASSLEASGPSSYNEQFF. DNA for the CDR3: TGCGCCAGCAGCTTGGAGGCTAGCGGGCCGAGCTCCTACAATGAGCAGTTCTTC.

The CDR3: CASSPGQGAHTQYF. The CDR3 DNA reads TGTGCCAGCAGCCCGGGACAGGGGGCGCATACGCAGTATTTT. This sequence joins TRBV11-2 and TRBJ2-3, with 12 nucleotides matching TRBD1. V was clipped by 5 bases and J by 7 bases; unmatched bases: 4. Germline V lookup: CDR1 SGHAT, CDR2 FQNNGV. The CDR3 has 14 residues.

V is TRBV29-1 and J is TRBJ1-1, with 7 bases identical to TRBD1. This CDR3 is built from 14 residues. The V gene's germline CDR1 is SQVTM and CDR2 ANQGSEA. With 7 bases clipped from V and 5 bases from J, the junction kept 13 bases outside the gene matches. CDR3 region: CSALDRASRTEAFF. The DNA of the CDR3 is TGCAGCGCACTCGACAGGGCGAGTAGGACTGAAGCTTTCTTT.

The rearrangement links TRBV28 to TRBJ1-2; the match to TRBD1 covers 10 bases. Trimming removed 3 bases from V and 6 bases from J; junction bases left unmatched: 10. The CDR3 runs 16 residues. Germline CDR1 reads MDHEN; CDR2 reads SYDVKM. The CDR3 here is CASSFRGQGHLDGYTF. As DNA, the CDR3 is TGTGCCAGCAGTTTTAGGGGACAGGGGCATCTCGATGGCTACACCTTC.

This chain links TRBV7-9 with TRBJ1-1, with no clear D. Germline CDR1 SEHNR, CDR2 FQNEAQ (reference sequence). The CDR3 is 15 residues long. The V gene lost 5 bases and the J gene lost 1 base, with 14 bases spanning the gap. This chain's CDR3 is CASSPGGLSNTEAFF. The DNA of the CDR3 is TGTGCCAGCAGCCCGGGAGGCTTATCGAACACTGAAGCTTTCTTT.

The chain carries TRBV11-2 and TRBJ2-7; 8 bases map to TRBD1. This CDR3 contains 15 residues. CDR1 is SGHAT and CDR2 is FQNNGV in the germline V gene. Trimming took 5 bases from V and 4 from J; bases not matched to a gene: 10. CDR3 coding DNA: TGTGCCAGCAGCGGAGGACAGGGAAATTGGTACGAGCAGTACTTC. Amino acid sequence: CASSGGQGNWYEQYF.

The chain joins TRBV5-5 to TRBJ1-1, with 8 bases aligning to TRBD1. J was trimmed by 8 bases and V by 3 bases; bases with no gene match: 9. Germline CDR1 SGHKS, CDR2 YYEKEE (reference sequence). This CDR3 has 14 amino acids. CDR3 region: CASSSKQGDREAFF. The CDR3 DNA sequence: TGTGCCAGCAGCTCCAAACAGGGGGATCGAGAAGCTTTCTTT.

The V call is TRBV30, the J call TRBJ2-1; a possible D gene is TRBD2 (5 bases). Per germline, CDR1 GTSNPN and CDR2 SVGIG (reference sequence). V dropped 4 bases and J dropped 4 bases, with 8 bases sitting between them. CDR3 length: 12 residues. The CDR3 reads CAWNLAYNEQFF. Written as DNA, the CDR3 is TGTGCCTGGAATTTAGCGTACAATGAGCAGTTCTTC.

V is TRBV2 and J is TRBJ2-3; 7 bases line up with TRBD2. The CDR3 extends over 14 amino acids. V lost 9 bases to trimming and J lost 2 bases; unmatched junction nucleotides: 8. CDR1 and CDR2 from the germline V gene are SNHLY and FYNNEI. CDR3 bases: TGTGCCAGGGGCGGGAGAGGGGCCACAGATACGCAGTATTTT. Its translation: CARGGRGATDTQYF.

The J gene is TRBJ1-3, the V gene TRBV5-4, with TRBD1 matching 7 bases. CDR1 is SGHNT and CDR2 is YYREEE in the germline V gene (reference sequence). This CDR3 comprises 15 residues. Germline trimming cut 4 bases from V and 0 bases from J; bases unmatched to any gene: 4. The CDR3 DNA follows: TGTGCCAGCAGCGTGGGACAGATCTCTGGAAACACCATATATTTT. This sequence encodes CASSVGQISGNTIYF.

This clone was counted between two and nine times. CDR3 sequence reads: CASSLGQGGGQPQHF. DNA of the CDR3: TGTGCCAGCAGCTTAGGGCAGGGAGGCGGTCAGCCCCAGCATTTT. J is TRBJ1-5 and V is TRBV7-2; perhaps TRBD1 as D (5 bases). Germline V gives CDR1 SGHTA, CDR2 FQGNSA. The CDR3 covers 15 residues. Trimming removed 1 base at V and 6 bases at J, with 13 bases between.

The genes are TRBV29-1 and TRBJ2-1, with 8 positions matching TRBD1. CDR3 length: 16 residues. Germline V lookup: CDR1 SQVTM, CDR2 ANQGSEA. The J segment lost 2 bases and the V segment lost 0 bases, leaving 6 bases of the junction unmatched. CDR3 DNA: TGCAGCGTTGAAGATGGGACAGGTTCGGCCTACAATGAGCAGTTCTTC. Translating gives CSVEDGTGSAYNEQFF.